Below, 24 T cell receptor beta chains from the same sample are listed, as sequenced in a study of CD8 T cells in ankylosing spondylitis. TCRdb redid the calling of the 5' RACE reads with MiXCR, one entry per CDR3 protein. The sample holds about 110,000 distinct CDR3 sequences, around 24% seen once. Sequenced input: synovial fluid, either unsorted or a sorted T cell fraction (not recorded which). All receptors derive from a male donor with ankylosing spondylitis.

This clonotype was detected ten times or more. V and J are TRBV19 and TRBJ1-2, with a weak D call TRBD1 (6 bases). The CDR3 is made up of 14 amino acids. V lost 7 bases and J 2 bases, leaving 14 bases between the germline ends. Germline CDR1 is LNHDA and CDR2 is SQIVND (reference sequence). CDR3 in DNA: TGTGCCAGTACCCCAGGGGCCTACAACTATGGCTACACCTTC. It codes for CASTPGAYNYGYTF.

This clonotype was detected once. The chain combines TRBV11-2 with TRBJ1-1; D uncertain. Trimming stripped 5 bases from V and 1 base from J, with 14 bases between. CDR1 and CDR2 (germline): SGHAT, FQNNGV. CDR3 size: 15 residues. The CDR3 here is CASSREDLWNTEAFF. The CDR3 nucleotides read TGTGCCAGCAGCCGGGAGGACCTTTGGAACACTGAAGCTTTCTTT.

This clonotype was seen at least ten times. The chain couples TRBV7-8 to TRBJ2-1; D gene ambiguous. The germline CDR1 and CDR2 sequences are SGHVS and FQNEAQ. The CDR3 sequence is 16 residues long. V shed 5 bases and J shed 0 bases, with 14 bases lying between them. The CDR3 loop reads CASSPYGRLSYNEQFF. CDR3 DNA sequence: TGTGCCAGCAGCCCTTATGGAAGGCTCTCCTACAATGAGCAGTTCTTC.

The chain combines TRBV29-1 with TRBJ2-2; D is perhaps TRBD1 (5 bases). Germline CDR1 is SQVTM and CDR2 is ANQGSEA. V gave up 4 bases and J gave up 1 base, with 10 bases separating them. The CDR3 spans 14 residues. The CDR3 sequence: CSVGQGGNTGELFF. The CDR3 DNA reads TGCAGCGTTGGGCAGGGCGGGAACACCGGGGAGCTGTTTTTT.

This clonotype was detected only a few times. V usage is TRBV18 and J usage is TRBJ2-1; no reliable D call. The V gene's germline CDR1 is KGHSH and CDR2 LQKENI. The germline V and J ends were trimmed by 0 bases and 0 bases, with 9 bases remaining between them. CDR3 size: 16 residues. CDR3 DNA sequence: TGTGCCAGCTCACCACCGACTCGAATCTCCTACAATGAGCAGTTCTTC. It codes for CASSPPTRISYNEQFF.

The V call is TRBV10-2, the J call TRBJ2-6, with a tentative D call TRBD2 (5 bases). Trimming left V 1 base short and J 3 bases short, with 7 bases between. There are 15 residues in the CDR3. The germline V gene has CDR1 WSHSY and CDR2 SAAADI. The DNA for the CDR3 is TGCGCCAGCAGTGAGTTCGGAGGTGGGGCCAACGTCCTGACTTTC. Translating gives CASSEFGGGANVLTF.

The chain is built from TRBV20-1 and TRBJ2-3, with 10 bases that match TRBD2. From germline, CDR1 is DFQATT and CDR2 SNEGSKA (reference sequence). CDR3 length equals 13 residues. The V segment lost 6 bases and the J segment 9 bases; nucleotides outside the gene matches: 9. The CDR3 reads CSAEGLAEDTQYF. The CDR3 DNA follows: TGCAGTGCCGAAGGACTAGCGGAGGACACGCAGTATTTT.

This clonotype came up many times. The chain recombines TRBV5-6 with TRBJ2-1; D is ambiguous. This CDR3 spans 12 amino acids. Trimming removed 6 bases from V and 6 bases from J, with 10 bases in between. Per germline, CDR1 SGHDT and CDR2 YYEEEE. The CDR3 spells CASNRWGNEQFF. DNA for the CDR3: TGTGCCAGCAACCGGTGGGGCAATGAGCAGTTCTTC.

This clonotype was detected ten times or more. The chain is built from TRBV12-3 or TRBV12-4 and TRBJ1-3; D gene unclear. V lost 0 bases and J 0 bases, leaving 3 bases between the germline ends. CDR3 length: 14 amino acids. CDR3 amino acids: CASSLAISGNTIYF. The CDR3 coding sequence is TGTGCCAGCAGTTTAGCGATCTCTGGAAACACCATATATTTT.

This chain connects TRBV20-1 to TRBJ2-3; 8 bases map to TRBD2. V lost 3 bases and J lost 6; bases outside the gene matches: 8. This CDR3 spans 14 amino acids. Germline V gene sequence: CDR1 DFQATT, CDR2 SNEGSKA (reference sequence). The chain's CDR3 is CSARVTSGGDTQYF. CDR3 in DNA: TGCAGTGCTAGGGTAACTAGCGGTGGGGATACGCAGTATTTT.

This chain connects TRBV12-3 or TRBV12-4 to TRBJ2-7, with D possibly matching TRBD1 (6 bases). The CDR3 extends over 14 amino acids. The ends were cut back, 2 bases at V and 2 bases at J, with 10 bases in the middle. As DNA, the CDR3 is TGTGCCAGCAGTTTAAACAGGGCCGCCTACGAGCAGTACTTC. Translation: CASSLNRAAYEQYF.

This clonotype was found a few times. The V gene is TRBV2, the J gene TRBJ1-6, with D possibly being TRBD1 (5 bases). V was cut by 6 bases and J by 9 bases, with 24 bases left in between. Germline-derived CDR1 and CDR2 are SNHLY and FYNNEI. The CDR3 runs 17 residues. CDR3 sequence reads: CASSAPSGDWGSSPLHF. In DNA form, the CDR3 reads TGTGCCAGCAGCGCGCCCTCCGGGGACTGGGGGTCTTCACCCCTCCACTTT.

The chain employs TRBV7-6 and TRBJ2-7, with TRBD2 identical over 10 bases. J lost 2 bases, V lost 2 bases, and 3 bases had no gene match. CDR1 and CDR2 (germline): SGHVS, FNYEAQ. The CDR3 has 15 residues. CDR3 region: CASSLRGTSAYEQYF. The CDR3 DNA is TGTGCCAGCAGCTTAAGAGGGACTAGCGCCTACGAGCAGTACTTC.

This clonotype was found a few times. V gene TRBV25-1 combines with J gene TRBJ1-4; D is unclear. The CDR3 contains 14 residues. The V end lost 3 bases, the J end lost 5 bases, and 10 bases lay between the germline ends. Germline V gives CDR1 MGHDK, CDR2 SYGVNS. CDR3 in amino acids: CASSDRVHNEKLFF. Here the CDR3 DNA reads TGTGCCAGCAGTGATAGGGTCCACAATGAAAAACTGTTTTTT.

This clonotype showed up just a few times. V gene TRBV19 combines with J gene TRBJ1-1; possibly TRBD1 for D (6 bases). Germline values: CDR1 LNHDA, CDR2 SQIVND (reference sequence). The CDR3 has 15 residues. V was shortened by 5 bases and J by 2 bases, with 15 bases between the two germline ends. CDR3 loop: CASSGVGGRNTEAFF. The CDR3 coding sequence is TGTGCCAGTAGTGGCGTGGGGGGCCGAAACACTGAAGCTTTCTTT.

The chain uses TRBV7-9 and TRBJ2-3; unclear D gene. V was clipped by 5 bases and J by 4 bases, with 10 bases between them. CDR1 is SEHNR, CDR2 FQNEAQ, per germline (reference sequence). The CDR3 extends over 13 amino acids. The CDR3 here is CASSPRGPDTQYF. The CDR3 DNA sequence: TGTGCCAGCAGCCCAAGAGGCCCAGATACGCAGTATTTT.

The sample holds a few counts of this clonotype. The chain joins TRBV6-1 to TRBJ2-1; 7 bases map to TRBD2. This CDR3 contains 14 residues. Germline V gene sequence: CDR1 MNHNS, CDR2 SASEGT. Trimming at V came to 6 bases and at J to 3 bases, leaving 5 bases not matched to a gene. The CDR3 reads CASRPAGNYNEQFF. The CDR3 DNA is TGTGCCAGCAGACCAGCGGGGAACTACAATGAGCAGTTCTTC.

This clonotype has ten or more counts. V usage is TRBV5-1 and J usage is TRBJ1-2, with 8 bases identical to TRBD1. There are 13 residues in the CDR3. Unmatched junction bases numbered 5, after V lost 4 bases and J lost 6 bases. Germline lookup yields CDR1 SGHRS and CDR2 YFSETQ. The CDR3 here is CASSQQGEDGYTF. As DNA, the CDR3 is TGCGCCAGCAGCCAACAGGGGGAAGATGGCTACACCTTC.

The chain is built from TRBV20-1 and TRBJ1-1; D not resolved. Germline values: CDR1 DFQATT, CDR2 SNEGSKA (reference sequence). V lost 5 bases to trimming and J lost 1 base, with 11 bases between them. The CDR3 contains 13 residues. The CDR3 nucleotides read TGCAGTGCTCTCTTTGATCCGAACACTGAAGCTTTCTTT. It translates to CSALFDPNTEAFF.

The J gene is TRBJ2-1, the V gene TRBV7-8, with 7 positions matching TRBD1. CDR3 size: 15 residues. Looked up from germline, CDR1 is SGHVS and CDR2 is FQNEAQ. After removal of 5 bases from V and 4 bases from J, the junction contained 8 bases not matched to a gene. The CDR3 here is CASSPRDSGYNEQFF. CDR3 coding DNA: TGTGCCAGCAGCCCCCGGGACAGTGGATACAATGAGCAGTTCTTC.

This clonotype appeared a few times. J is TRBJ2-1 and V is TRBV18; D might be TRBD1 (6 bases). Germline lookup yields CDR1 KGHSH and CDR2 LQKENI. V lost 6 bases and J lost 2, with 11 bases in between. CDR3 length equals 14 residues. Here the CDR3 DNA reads TGTGCCAGCTCCTTCCAGGGGCCCTACAATGAGCAGTTCTTC. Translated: CASSFQGPYNEQFF. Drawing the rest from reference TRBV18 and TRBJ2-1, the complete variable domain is NAGVMQNPRHLVRRRGQEARLRCSPMKGHSHVYWYRQLPEEGLKFMVYLQKENIIDESGMPKERFSAEFPKEGPSILRIQQVVRGDSAAYFCASSFQGPYNEQFFGPGTRLTVL.

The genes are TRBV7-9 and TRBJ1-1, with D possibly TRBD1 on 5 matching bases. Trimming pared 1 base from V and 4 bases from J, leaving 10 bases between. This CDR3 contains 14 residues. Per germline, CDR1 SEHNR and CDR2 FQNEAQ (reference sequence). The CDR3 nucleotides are TGTGCCAGCAGCTTAGGAGGGGAAGTCACTGAAGCTTTCTTT. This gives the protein CASSLGGEVTEAFF.

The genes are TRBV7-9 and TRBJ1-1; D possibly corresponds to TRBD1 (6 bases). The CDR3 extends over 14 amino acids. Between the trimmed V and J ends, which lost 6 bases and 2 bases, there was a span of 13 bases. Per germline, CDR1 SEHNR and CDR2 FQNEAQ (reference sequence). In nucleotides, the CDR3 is TGTGCCAGCAGTCTAAGGGGGTATAACACTGAAGCTTTCTTT. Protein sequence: CASSLRGYNTEAFF.

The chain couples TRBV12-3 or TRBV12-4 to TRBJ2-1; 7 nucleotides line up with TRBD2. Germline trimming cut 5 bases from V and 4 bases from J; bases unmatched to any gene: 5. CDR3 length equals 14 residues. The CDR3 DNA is TGTGCCAGCAGTAAAGCGGGATCTTACAATGAGCAGTTCTTC. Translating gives CASSKAGSYNEQFF.